This record looks at one T cell receptor (beta chain) sequence and its context. Its antigen remains unidentified. This sample was included in a study of T cell responses to AZD1222 COVID-19 vaccine. Study-wide findings and caveats: The donor group comprised mostly white British people and more females; the analysis possibly underestimated clonal diversity.

The data were produced by immunoSEQ multiplex PCR, yet TCRdb's version contains in-frame clones alone and is incomplete. The repertoire holds more than 100,000 clones, with about nine tenths as singletons. J was trimmed by 7 bases and V by 4 bases; bases with no gene match: 6. There are 14 residues in the CDR3. Germline loops: CDR1 LNHDA, CDR2 SQIVND (reference sequence). The sequencing used peripheral blood, collected 28 days after the second AZD1222 dose. This sequence originates from an adult who received the AZD1222 COVID-19 vaccine. This chain links TRBV19 with TRBJ1-1, with 10 bases aligning to TRBD1. The CDR3 protein is CASSTRQGAGEAFF. The CDR3 nucleotides read TGTGCCAGTAGTACCAGACAGGGGGCTGGTGAAGCTTTCTTT.